This note documents a single TCR beta chain sequence. The time point is: after dendritic cell vaccination, including at tumor progression/relapse. The data originate from a study of glioma-infiltrating T cells after dendritic cell vaccination. There are 13 residues in the CDR3. The data were produced by immunoSEQ multiplex PCR, yet TCRdb's version contains in-frame clones alone and is incomplete. The data contain tens of thousands of clones, roughly four fifths of them singletons. Material: blood, obtained after dendritic cell vaccination. This TCR was sampled from a human donor with glioblastoma. The V gene is TRBV21-1, the J gene TRBJ2-7; the listed D gene, TRBD2, was not tested against the DNA. TRBV21-1 is listed as a pseudogene. The DNA of the CDR3 is TGTGCCAGCAGCAAACGCGTGAGGGACGAGCAGTACTTC. This encodes CASSKRVRDEQYF.